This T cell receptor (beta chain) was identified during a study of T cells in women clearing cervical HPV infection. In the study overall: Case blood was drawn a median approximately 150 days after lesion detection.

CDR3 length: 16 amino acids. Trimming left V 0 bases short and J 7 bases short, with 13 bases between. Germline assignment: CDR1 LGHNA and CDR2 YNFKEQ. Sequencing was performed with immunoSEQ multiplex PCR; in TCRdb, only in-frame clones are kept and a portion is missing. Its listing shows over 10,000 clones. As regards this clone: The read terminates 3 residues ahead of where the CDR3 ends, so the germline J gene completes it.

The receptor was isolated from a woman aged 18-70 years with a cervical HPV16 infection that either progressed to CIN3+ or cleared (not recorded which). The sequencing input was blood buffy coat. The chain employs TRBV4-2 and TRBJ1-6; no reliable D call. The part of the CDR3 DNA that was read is TGTGCCAGCAGCCAAGAAGCGCGGGGTGGGAATTCACCC. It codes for CASSQEARGGNSP. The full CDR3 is CASSQEARGGNSPLHF.